This T cell receptor (beta chain) originates from a study of blood T cell repertoires in COVID-19. Under the authors' procedure: Reference gene primer amplification gave estimated nucleated cell counts. TCRdb keeps only in-frame clones here, not all; method: immunoSEQ multiplex PCR. V and J calls and clone size are as listed in that table; D and trimming were resolved from the DNA. The sample has about 140,000 clones, roughly 79% seen once. This CDR3 spans 20 amino acids. CDR1 and CDR2 (germline): MNHEY, SMNVEV (reference sequence). V lost 2 bases, J lost 6 bases, and 18 bases stayed unmatched. The TCR originated in a woman in her sixties with acute or convalescent COVID-19. The sequencing input was peripheral blood. The chain links TRBV27 to TRBJ2-2, with 10 bases lining up with TRBD1. The CDR3 sequence is CASSLSPRQGADKGAGELFF. CDR3 coding DNA: TGTGCCAGCAGTTTAAGCCCGAGACAGGGGGCGGATAAGGGGGCCGGGGAGCTGTTTTTT.